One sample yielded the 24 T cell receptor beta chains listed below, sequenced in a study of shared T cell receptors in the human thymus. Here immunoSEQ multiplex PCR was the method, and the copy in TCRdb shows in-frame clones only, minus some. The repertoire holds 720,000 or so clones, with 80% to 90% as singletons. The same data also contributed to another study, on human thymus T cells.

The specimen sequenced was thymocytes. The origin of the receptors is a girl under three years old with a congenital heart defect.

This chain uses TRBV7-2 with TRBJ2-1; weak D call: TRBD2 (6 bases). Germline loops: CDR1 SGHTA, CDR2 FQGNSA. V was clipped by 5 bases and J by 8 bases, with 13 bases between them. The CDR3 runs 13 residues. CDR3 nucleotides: TGTGCCAGCAGCGCGACCAGGGAGGATGAGCAGTTCTTC. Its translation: CASSATREDEQFF. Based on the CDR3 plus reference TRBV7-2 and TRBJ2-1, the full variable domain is GAGVSQSPSNKVTEKGKDVELRCDPISGHTALYWYRQSLGQGLEFLIYFQGNSAPDKSGLPSDRFSAERTGGSVSTLTIQRTQQEDSAVYLCASSATREDEQFFGPGTRLTVL.

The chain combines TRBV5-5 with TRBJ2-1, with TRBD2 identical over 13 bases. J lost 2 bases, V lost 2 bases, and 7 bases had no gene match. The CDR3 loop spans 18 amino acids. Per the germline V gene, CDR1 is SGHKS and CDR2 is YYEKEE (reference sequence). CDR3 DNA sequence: TGTGCCAGCAGCTTAAAGACTAGCGGGGGGAATACCTACAATGAGCAGTTCTTC. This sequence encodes CASSLKTSGGNTYNEQFF.

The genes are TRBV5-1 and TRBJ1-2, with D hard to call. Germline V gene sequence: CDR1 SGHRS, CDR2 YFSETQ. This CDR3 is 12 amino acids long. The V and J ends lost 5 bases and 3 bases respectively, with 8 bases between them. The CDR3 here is CASSSDYYGYTF. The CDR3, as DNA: TGCGCCAGCAGTTCAGACTACTATGGCTACACCTTC.

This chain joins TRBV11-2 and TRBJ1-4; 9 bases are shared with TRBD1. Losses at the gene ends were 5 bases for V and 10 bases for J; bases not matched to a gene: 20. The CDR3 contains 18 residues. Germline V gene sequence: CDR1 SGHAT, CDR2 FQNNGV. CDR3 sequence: CASSDTILGTGPPGKLFF. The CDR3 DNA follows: TGTGCCAGCAGCGACACAATCCTCGGGACAGGGCCGCCAGGAAAACTGTTTTTT.

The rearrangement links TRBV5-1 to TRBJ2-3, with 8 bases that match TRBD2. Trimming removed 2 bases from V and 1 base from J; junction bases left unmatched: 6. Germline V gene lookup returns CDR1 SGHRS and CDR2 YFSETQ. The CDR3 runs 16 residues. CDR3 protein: CASSLASAGGTDTQYF. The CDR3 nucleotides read TGCGCCAGCAGCTTAGCTTCAGCGGGGGGCACAGATACGCAGTATTTT.

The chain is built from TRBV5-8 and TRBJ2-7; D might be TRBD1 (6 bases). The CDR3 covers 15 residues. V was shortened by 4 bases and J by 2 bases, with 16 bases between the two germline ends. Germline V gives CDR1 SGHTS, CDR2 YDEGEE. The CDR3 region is CASSRTGTRTYEQYF. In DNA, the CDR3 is TGTGCCAGCAGCCGGACTGGGACACGGACCTACGAGCAGTACTTC.

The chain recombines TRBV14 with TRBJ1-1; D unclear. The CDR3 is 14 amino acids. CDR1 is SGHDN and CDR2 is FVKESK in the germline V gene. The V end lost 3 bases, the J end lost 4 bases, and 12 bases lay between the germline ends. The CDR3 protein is CASSHRGLSTEAFF. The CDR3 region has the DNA TGTGCCAGCAGCCACCGAGGGTTAAGCACTGAAGCTTTCTTT.

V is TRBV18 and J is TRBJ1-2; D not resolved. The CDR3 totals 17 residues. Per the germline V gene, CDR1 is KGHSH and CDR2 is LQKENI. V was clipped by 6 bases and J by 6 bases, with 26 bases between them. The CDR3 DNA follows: TGTGCCAGCTCCAAAACTTCTAGTGTCAGAATACCTGATGGCTACACCTTC. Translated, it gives CASSKTSSVRIPDGYTF.

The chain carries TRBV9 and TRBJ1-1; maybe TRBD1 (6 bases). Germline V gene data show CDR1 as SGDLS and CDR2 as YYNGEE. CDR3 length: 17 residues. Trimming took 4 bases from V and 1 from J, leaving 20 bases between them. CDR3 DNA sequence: TGTGCCAGCAGCCAAACCCCACAGGGCCGGAGGAACACTGAAGCTTTCTTT. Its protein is CASSQTPQGRRNTEAFF.

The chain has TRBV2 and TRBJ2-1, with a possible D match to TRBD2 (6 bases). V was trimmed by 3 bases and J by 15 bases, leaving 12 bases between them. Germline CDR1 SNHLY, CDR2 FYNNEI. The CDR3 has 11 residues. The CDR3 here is CASSEEGRVFF. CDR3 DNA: TGTGCCAGCAGTGAGGAGGGTCGCGTGTTCTTC.

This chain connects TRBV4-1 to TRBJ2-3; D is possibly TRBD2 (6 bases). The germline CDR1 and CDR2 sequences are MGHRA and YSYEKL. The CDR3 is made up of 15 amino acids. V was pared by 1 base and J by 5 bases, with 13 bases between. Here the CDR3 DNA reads TGCGCCAGCAGCCAAGTCGAGTTGGGGGGAGATACGCAGTATTTT. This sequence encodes CASSQVELGGDTQYF.

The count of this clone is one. The DNA for the CDR3 is TGTGCCAGCAGTCGGATCGCAGAGAGGATATACAATGAGCAGTTCTTC. Translation gives CASSRIAERIYNEQFF. The V and J genes are TRBV27 and TRBJ2-1; D gene uncertain. Germline CDR1 and CDR2: MNHEY and SMNVEV (reference sequence). Trimming pared 5 bases from V and 4 bases from J, leaving 18 bases between. The CDR3 sequence is 16 residues long.

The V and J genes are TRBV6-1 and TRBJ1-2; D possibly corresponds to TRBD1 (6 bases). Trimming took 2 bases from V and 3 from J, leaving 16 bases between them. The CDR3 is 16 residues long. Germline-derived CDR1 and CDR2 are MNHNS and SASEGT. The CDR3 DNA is TGTGCCAGCAGTGAACCCCACAGGGTTATAGACTATGGCTACACCTTC. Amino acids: CASSEPHRVIDYGYTF.

CDR3 sequence: CARSLRQGLWGANVLTF. CDR3 bases: TGTGCCAGAAGCTTACGACAGGGGCTTTGGGGGGCCAACGTCCTGACTTTC. This chain links TRBV7-5 with TRBJ2-6; the table's D call TRBD1 went unverified against the DNA. TRBV7-5 is a listed pseudogene. This CDR3 has 17 amino acids.

CDR3 DNA sequence: TGTGCCAGCAGGTTTGATCAGGGAGGTGGAAACACCATATATTTT. Its protein is CASRFDQGGGNTIYF. The chain links TRBV7-6 to TRBJ1-3, with D tentatively TRBD1 (5 bases). The CDR3 contains 15 residues. V gave up 6 bases and J gave up 3 bases, with 15 bases separating them. CDR1 and CDR2 from the germline V gene are SGHVS and FNYEAQ.

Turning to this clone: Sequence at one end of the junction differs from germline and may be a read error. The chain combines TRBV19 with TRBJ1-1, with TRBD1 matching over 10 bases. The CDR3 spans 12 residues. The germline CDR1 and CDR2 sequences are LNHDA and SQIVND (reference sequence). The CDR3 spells CGTGARVTEAFF. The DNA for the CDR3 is TGCGGGACAGGGGCGAGGGTAACTGAAGCTTTCTTT.

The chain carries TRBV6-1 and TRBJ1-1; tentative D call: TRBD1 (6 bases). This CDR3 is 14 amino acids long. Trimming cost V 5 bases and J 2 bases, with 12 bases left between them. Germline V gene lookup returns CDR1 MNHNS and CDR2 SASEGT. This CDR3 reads CASSHTDSNTEAFF. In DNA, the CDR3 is TGTGCCAGCAGTCATACGGACAGTAACACTGAAGCTTTCTTT.

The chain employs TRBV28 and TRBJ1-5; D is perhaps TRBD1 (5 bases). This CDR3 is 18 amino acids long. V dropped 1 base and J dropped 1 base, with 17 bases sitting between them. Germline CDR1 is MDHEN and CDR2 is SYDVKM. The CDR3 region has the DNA TGTGCCAGCAGTTTATTCTTCAGGGAGGGTTGGAGCAATCAGCCCCAGCATTTT. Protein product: CASSLFFREGWSNQPQHF.

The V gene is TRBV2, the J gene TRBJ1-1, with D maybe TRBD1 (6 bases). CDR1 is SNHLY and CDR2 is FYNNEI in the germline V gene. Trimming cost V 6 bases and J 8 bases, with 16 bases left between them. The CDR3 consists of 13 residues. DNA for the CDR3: TGTGCCAGCAGGGGCAAGGGGGTCGTGGAAGCTTTCTTT. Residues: CASRGKGVVEAFF. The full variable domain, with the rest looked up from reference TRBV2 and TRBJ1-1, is EPEVTQTPSHQVTQMGQEVILRCVPISNHLYFYWYRQILGQKVEFLVSFYNNEISEKSEIFDDQFSVERPDGSNFTLKIRSTKLEDSAMYFCASRGKGVVEAFFGQGTRLTVV.

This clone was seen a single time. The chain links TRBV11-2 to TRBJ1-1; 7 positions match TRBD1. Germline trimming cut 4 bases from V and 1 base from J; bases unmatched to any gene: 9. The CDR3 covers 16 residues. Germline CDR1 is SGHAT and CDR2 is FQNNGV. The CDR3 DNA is TGTGCCAGCAGCTACAAGGGGGCGATCCCGAACACTGAAGCTTTCTTT. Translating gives CASSYKGAIPNTEAFF.

CDR3 in amino acids: CASSLTGYYGYTF. The CDR3 nucleotides are TGTGCCAGCAGTTTGACAGGGTACTATGGCTACACCTTC. The V gene is TRBV28, the J gene TRBJ1-2; 7 positions match TRBD1. Trimming at V came to 3 bases and at J to 3 bases, leaving 1 base not matched to a gene. This CDR3 region has 13 residues. CDR1 is MDHEN and CDR2 is SYDVKM in the germline V gene.

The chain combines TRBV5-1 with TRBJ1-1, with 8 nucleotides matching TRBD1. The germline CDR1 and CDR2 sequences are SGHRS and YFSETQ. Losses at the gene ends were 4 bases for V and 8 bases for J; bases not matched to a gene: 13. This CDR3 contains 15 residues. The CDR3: CASSQETYRGREAFF. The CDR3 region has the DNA TGCGCCAGCAGCCAGGAGACTTACAGGGGGAGGGAAGCTTTCTTT.

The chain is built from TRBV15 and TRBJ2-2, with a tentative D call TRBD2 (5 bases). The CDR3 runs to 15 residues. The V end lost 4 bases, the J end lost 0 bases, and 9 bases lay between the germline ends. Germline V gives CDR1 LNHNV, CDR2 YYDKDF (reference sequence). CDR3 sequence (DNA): TGTGCCACCAGCACGGGGTTATCGAACACCGGGGAGCTGTTTTTT. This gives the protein CATSTGLSNTGELFF.

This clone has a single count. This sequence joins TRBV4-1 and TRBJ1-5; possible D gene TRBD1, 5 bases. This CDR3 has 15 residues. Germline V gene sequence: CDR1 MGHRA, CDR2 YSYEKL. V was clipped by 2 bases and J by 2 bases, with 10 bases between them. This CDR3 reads CASSQWQGGNQPQHF. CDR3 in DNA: TGCGCCAGCAGCCAATGGCAGGGCGGCAATCAGCCCCAGCATTTT.